The clone carrying this TCR beta chain was found many times. Antigen specificity is unknown. This sample stems from a study of CD8 T cells in ankylosing spondylitis. The study's findings and limits: Clones linked to disease, bearing a CD8+ phenotype, were relatively rare in peripheral blood. Characteristic of ankylosing spondylitis blood, it appeared, was a TCR beta motif comprising several highly homologous variants.

Scientists made TCR beta libraries using quantitative 5'-RACE with molecular barcodes. TCRdb re-analysed the 5' RACE reads in MiXCR, keeping a single row per CDR3 protein. There are about 39,000 distinct CDR3 sequences in the sample; about a tenth occur only once, and more than 15% lies in the top ten. This sequence originates from a male donor with ankylosing spondylitis or in good health (not recorded which). The sequenced material came from blood, either unsorted or a sorted T cell fraction (not recorded which).

In DNA form, the CDR3 reads TGTGCCAGGGTGAGAACGTGCGAGCAGTACTTC. It encodes CARVRTCEQYF. J is TRBJ2-7 and V is TRBV9; the D is unclear. Trimming removed 8 bases from V and 6 bases from J, with 12 bases in between. The CDR3 has 11 amino acids. Germline V gene data show CDR1 as SGDLS and CDR2 as YYNGEE.